The rows below give T cell receptor beta chains drawn from one sample of a study of CD8 T cells in ankylosing spondylitis. TCRdb used MiXCR to reprocess the 5' RACE reads, holding one entry per CDR3 protein. Of about 400,000 distinct CDR3 sequences listed, around 20% were seen once; the top ten hold about 15%. Material: blood, either unsorted or a sorted T cell fraction (not recorded which). All receptors come from a male donor with ankylosing spondylitis. CDR3s include the opening cysteine and the closing phenylalanine or tryptophan. The order of the fields is J gene, V gene, D gene, clone size, CDR3 protein, CDR3 DNA. D genes are given only for firm matches. Clone size appears in some rows only: once, few, many, or a class for an expanded clone.

TRBJ2-5 TRBV7-2 - - CASSSNILAVEETQYF TGTGCCAGCAGCTCGAACATTTTGGCGGTAGAAGAGACCCAGTACTTC
TRBJ2-7 TRBV6-1 TRBD2 - CASSRTSSSYEQYF TGTGCCAGCAGTCGGACTAGCAGCTCCTACGAGCAGTACTTC
TRBJ2-3 TRBV14 - few CASSQATGADTQYF TGTGCCAGCAGCCAAGCTACTGGCGCAGATACGCAGTATTTT
TRBJ1-1 TRBV5-1 - - CASSPEGDNTEAFF TGCGCCAGCAGCCCCGAGGGGGATAACACTGAAGCTTTCTTT
TRBJ1-1 TRBV2 - - CASSEWEGRPEAFF TGTGCCAGCAGTGAATGGGAGGGGAGGCCTGAAGCTTTCTTT
TRBJ2-1 TRBV3-1 - - CASSQDAVDEQFF TGTGCCAGCAGCCAAGATGCAGTAGATGAGCAGTTCTTC
TRBJ2-2 TRBV9 - - CASSAGFANTGELFF TGTGCCAGCAGCGCGGGGTTCGCGAACACCGGGGAGCTGTTTTTT
TRBJ1-6 TRBV4-1 - - CASSQEGRVNSPLHF TGCGCCAGCAGCCAAGAAGGGAGGGTGAATTCACCCCTCCACTTT
TRBJ2-7 TRBV4-2 TRBD2 few CASSQLAGEDEQYF TGTGCCAGCAGCCAATTAGCGGGAGAGGACGAGCAGTACTTC
TRBJ2-1 TRBV25-1 - few CASSEVSESGQFF TGTGCCAGCAGTGAAGTAAGTGAATCAGGGCAGTTCTTC
TRBJ1-2 TRBV11-2 TRBD1 - CASSPLTGFYGYTF TGTGCCAGCAGCCCCCTGACAGGGTTCTATGGCTACACCTTC
TRBJ2-1 TRBV3-1 - few CASSQDPAGHYNEQFF TGTGCCAGCAGCCAAGATCCCGCGGGGCACTACAATGAGCAGTTCTTC
TRBJ2-5 TRBV10-3 - - CAISQDSQETQYF TGTGCCATCAGTCAAGACAGCCAAGAGACCCAGTACTTC
TRBJ1-1 TRBV5-1 - few CASSWTPWTEAFF TGCGCCAGCAGCTGGACCCCCTGGACTGAAGCTTTCTTT